This paragraph covers one T cell receptor (beta chain) sequence. The PCR employed 60 Vbeta primers together with 13 Jbeta primers. Profiled with immunoSEQ multiplex PCR; TCRdb holds only in-frame clones, not every one. In the table there are under 85,000 clones, about 76% of which are singletons. The sample comes from a study of cytomegalovirus exposure and HLA in healthy donors. With V trimmed by 5 bases and J by 2 bases, 8 bases remained unmatched. CDR1 and CDR2 from the germline V gene are SGHAT and FQNNGV. This CDR3 has 16 residues. This clonotype was obtained from a man in his late teens or twenties in good health and CMV-seronegative. The chain has TRBV11-2 and TRBJ2-1, with 8 bases aligning to TRBD2. Material for sequencing was PBMCs. CDR3 DNA: TGTGCCAGCAGCCACGGAAGCGGGGGACCCTACAATGAGCAGTTCTTC. This sequence encodes CASSHGSGGPYNEQFF.